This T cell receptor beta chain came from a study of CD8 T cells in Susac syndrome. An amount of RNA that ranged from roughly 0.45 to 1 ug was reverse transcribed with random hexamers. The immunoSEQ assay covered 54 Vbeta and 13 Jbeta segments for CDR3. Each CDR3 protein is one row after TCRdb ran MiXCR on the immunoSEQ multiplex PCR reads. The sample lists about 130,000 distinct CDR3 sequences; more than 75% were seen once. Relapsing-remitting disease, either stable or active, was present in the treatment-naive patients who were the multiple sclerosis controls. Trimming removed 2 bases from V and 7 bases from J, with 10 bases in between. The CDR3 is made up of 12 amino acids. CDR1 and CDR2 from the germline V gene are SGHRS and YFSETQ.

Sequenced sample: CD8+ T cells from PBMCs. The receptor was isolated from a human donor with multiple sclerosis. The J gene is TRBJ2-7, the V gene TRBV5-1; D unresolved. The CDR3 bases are TGCGCCAGCAGCTTCCGCGAGGCTGAGCAGTACTTC. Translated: CASSFREAEQYF.